This entry lists 11 T cell receptor beta chains sequenced from one sample in a study of blood T cell repertoires in COVID-19. Method: immunoSEQ multiplex PCR; TCRdb's copy keeps in-frame clones and lacks some. The table records some 170,000 clones, 80% to 90% of them present only once. Sequencing used peripheral blood. The receptors were gathered from a woman aged 55-69 years who had recovered from COVID-19.

The chain joins TRBV3-1 (or the pseudogene TRBV3-2) to TRBJ2-1; perhaps TRBD2 as D (5 bases). V was trimmed by 10 bases and J by 6 bases, leaving 13 bases between them. Germline V CDR1 and CDR2: LGHDT, YNNKEL (reference sequence). The CDR3 covers 12 residues. CDR3 region: CATEGIANEQFF. DNA of the CDR3: TGTGCCACTGAGGGTATAGCCAATGAGCAGTTCTTC.

Of note for this clone: In the same sample, other DNA sequences code for this CDR3. The chain carries TRBV19 and TRBJ2-2, with 7 bases fitting TRBD2. This CDR3 has 16 amino acids. Losses at the gene ends were 6 bases for V and 5 bases for J; bases not matched to a gene: 12. Looked up from germline, CDR1 is LNHDA and CDR2 is SQIVND (reference sequence). The CDR3 protein is CASSPGAGRRTGELFF. The DNA of the CDR3 is TGTGCCAGTAGCCCAGGAGCGGGGCGCCGGACCGGGGAGCTGTTTTTT.

This sequence joins TRBV5-1 and TRBJ2-2, with 13 bases that match TRBD2. The J segment lost 10 bases and the V segment lost 4 bases, leaving 7 bases of the junction unmatched. The CDR3 loop spans 15 amino acids. Germline V CDR1 and CDR2: SGHRS, YFSETQ. The CDR3 reads CASSPTSGGYPELFF. Written as DNA, the CDR3 is TGCGCCAGCAGCCCGACTAGCGGGGGGTACCCGGAGCTGTTTTTT.

CDR3 protein: CASSYGQVTGELFF. The CDR3 bases are TGTGCCAGCAGCTACGGACAGGTGACCGGGGAGCTGTTTTTT. This chain connects TRBV7-8 to TRBJ2-2, with 7 positions matching TRBD1. The CDR3 is 14 residues long. CDR1 SGHVS and CDR2 FQNEAQ come from the germline V gene. J lost 5 bases, V lost 4 bases, and 4 bases had no gene match.

V and J are TRBV5-1 and TRBJ2-7; 14 nucleotides align to TRBD2. J gave up 0 bases and V 6 bases, and 8 bases lay outside the gene matches. Germline CDR1 reads SGHRS; CDR2 reads YFSETQ. This CDR3 is 17 amino acids long. In DNA form, the CDR3 reads TGCGCCAGCATTTCCAGGACTAGCGGGGGGCGCTCCTACGAGCAGTACTTC. Its translation is CASISRTSGGRSYEQYF.

The J gene is TRBJ2-6, the V gene TRBV7-3; D uncertain. V dropped 3 bases and J dropped 0 bases, with 6 bases sitting between them. Germline-derived CDR1 and CDR2 are SGHTA and FQGTGA. This CDR3 contains 15 residues. CDR3: CASSLLASGANVLTF. The CDR3 region has the DNA TGTGCCAGCAGCTTGTTGGCCTCTGGGGCCAACGTCCTGACTTTC.

This sequence joins TRBV10-3 and TRBJ2-5, with D tentatively TRBD2 (7 bases). The CDR3 totals 12 residues. The germline V and J ends were trimmed by 11 bases and 5 bases, with 15 bases remaining between them. CDR1 and CDR2 (germline): ENHRY, SYGVKD. Here the CDR3 reads CASTGGGETQYF. DNA of the CDR3: TGTGCCTCCACGGGGGGCGGGGAGACCCAGTACTTC.

This chain joins TRBV7-2 and TRBJ2-3, with D perhaps matching TRBD2 (5 bases). The germline CDR1 and CDR2 sequences are SGHTA and FQGNSA. This CDR3 contains 14 residues. Trimming stripped 8 bases from V and 0 bases from J, with 12 bases between. The DNA for the CDR3 is TGTGCCAGCCGCCTCGGGGAGAGCACAGATACGCAGTATTTT. Protein sequence: CASRLGESTDTQYF.

This clone occurred a few times. V is TRBV7-3 and J is TRBJ1-2; D gene ambiguous. V lost 5 bases and J 4 bases, leaving 14 bases between the germline ends. The CDR3 has 14 residues. The germline V gene encodes CDR1 SGHTA and CDR2 FQGTGA. The CDR3 nucleotides are TGTGCCAGCAGCCCCATGGGGAGTCGCTATGGCTACACCTTC. Translation: CASSPMGSRYGYTF. Looking up the rest from reference TRBV7-3 and TRBJ1-2 gives the full variable domain: GAGVSQTPSNKVTEKGKYVELRCDPISGHTALYWYRQSLGQGPEFLIYFQGTGAADDSGLPNDRFFAVRPEGSVSTLKIQRTERGDSAVYLCASSPMGSRYGYTFGSGTRLTVV.

This clone was seen just once. The chain couples TRBV7-2 to TRBJ2-1; 11 nucleotides agree with TRBD2. The CDR3 contains 17 residues. Germline V CDR1 and CDR2: SGHTA, FQGNSA. Trimming at V came to 2 bases and at J to 4 bases, leaving 7 bases not matched to a gene. CDR3 sequence: CASSLTAGLAVYNEQFF. The CDR3 region has the DNA TGTGCCAGCAGCTTAACCGCGGGACTAGCGGTTTACAATGAGCAGTTCTTC.

This clone turned up a few times. The chain uses TRBV5-4 and TRBJ1-2; 9 positions agree with TRBD1. The CDR3 is 18 amino acids. The V segment lost 4 bases and the J segment 0 bases; nucleotides outside the gene matches: 13. The V gene's germline CDR1 is SGHNT and CDR2 YYREEE (reference sequence). The CDR3, as DNA: TGTGCCAGCAGCCCCAGACAGGGGGTTGGACTCACTAACTATGGCTACACCTTC. Protein: CASSPRQGVGLTNYGYTF.